These 32 T cell receptor beta chains share one sample of origin, sequenced in a study of T-cell reconstitution after alpha-beta-depleted transplantation in children. Preparation of the TCRbeta library involved a method that used unique molecular identifiers. TCRdb called the PCR reads again in MiXCR, with one record for every CDR3 protein. The data contain approximately 980,000 distinct CDR3 sequences, around 30% of them singletons. The sample consisted of PBMCs, mostly from graft donor cells, taken 360 days after TCRalphabeta/CD19-depleted stem cell transplant. The source is a boy less than two years old who had a stem cell transplant for SCID, so the T cells may come from the graft donor.

V usage is TRBV5-1 and J usage is TRBJ2-1, with D perhaps matching TRBD1 (6 bases). V was trimmed by 1 base and J by 6 bases, leaving 17 bases between them. The CDR3 totals 16 residues. Germline CDR1 SGHRS, CDR2 YFSETQ. CDR3 residues: CASSLLGLVGGNEQFF. For the CDR3, the DNA is TGCGCCAGCAGCTTGCTGGGGCTAGTAGGGGGCAATGAGCAGTTCTTC.

This clonotype was seen only a few times. The genes are TRBV5-8 and TRBJ2-3; weak D call: TRBD2 (6 bases). The ends were cut back, 6 bases at V and 4 bases at J, with 18 bases in the middle. The CDR3 runs to 15 residues. Germline V CDR1 and CDR2: SGHTS, YDEGEE. For the CDR3, the DNA is TGTGCCAGCAACCGGCGACTAGGAAATTCAGATACGCAGTATTTT. Its translation: CASNRRLGNSDTQYF.

This clonotype was seen a single time. This chain connects TRBV10-2 to TRBJ2-7, with a weak D call TRBD2 (5 bases). The CDR3 is 16 residues long. Germline V gene data show CDR1 as WSHSY and CDR2 as SAAADI. V was shortened by 2 bases and J by 2 bases, with 16 bases between the two germline ends. CDR3 in amino acids: CASSEGPLGFPYEQYF. CDR3 coding DNA: TGCGCCAGCAGTGAGGGACCACTAGGGTTTCCCTACGAGCAGTACTTC.

This clonotype was counted ten times or more. The chain is built from TRBV5-1 and TRBJ2-1, with D possibly matching TRBD2 (6 bases). Germline V gene lookup returns CDR1 SGHRS and CDR2 YFSETQ. The V gene lost 4 bases and the J gene lost 4 bases, with 24 bases spanning the gap. The CDR3 length is 18 residues. The CDR3 DNA follows: TGCGCCAGCAGCCCTTACCCTACCGGGACTTACGTTTACAATGAGCAGTTCTTC. Protein product: CASSPYPTGTYVYNEQFF.

The chain's CDR3 is CASWAGAPYEQYF. CDR3 bases: TGTGCCAGCTGGGCAGGGGCCCCCTACGAGCAGTACTTC. V is TRBV12-3 or TRBV12-4 and J is TRBJ2-7, with D possibly TRBD1 on 6 matching bases. V gave up 8 bases and J gave up 2 bases, with 13 bases separating them. The CDR3 contains 13 residues.

This clonotype was counted between two and nine times. The chain joins TRBV7-6 to TRBJ2-1; possible D gene TRBD2, 6 bases. Germline CDR1 reads SGHVS; CDR2 reads FNYEAQ. This CDR3 comprises 14 residues. Deletions cut 0 bases from V and 8 bases from J, with 11 bases between. The CDR3 DNA reads TGTGCCAGCAGCTTAGCAGGGCGGGGTGATGAGCAGTTCTTC. Protein: CASSLAGRGDEQFF.

This CDR3 is CASSHEGGYEQYF. CDR3 sequence (DNA): TGTGCCAGCAGCCACGAAGGGGGGTACGAGCAGTACTTC. This chain links TRBV3-1 with TRBJ2-7, with D possibly being TRBD1 or TRBD2 (6 bases each). Looked up from germline, CDR1 is LGHDT and CDR2 is YNNKEL (reference sequence). V was trimmed by 3 bases and J by 4 bases, leaving 10 bases between them. The CDR3 sequence is 13 residues long.

This clonotype was seen a few times. V gene TRBV20-1 combines with J gene TRBJ1-4; a possible D gene is TRBD1 (5 bases). The germline V gene has CDR1 DFQATT and CDR2 SNEGSKA (reference sequence). Trimming removed 7 bases at V and 4 bases at J, with 13 bases between. The CDR3 is 13 amino acids. The CDR3 protein is CSVAGGGNEKLFF. The CDR3 DNA is TGCAGTGTCGCGGGGGGTGGTAATGAAAAACTGTTTTTT.

This chain joins TRBV20-1 and TRBJ2-7, with a possible D match to TRBD2 (5 bases). Trimming removed 3 bases from V and 3 bases from J, with 15 bases in between. This CDR3 is 14 amino acids long. Germline V gene sequence: CDR1 DFQATT, CDR2 SNEGSKA (reference sequence). CDR3 sequence: CSARVSAGNYEQYF. CDR3 in DNA: TGCAGTGCTAGGGTTAGCGCCGGTAACTACGAGCAGTACTTC.

This clonotype was observed a handful of times. The V gene is TRBV11-2, the J gene TRBJ2-7; TRBD2 is a possible D gene (5 bases). This CDR3 comprises 16 residues. Germline-derived CDR1 and CDR2 are SGHAT and FQNNGV. Trimming shortened V by 4 bases and J by 7 bases, and 23 bases separated the two germline ends. The CDR3 is CASSWNPPGSLSEQYF. The CDR3 region has the DNA TGTGCCAGCAGCTGGAATCCCCCGGGGTCGCTAAGTGAGCAGTACTTC.

This clonotype was counted only a few times. The chain links TRBV20-1 to TRBJ2-1, with TRBD1 identical over 9 bases. The germline gives CDR1 DFQATT, CDR2 SNEGSKA (reference sequence). V lost 1 base to trimming and J lost 7 bases; unmatched junction nucleotides: 11. The CDR3 runs to 16 residues. The CDR3 region has the DNA TGCAGTGCTAGAGTTCCCGGACAGGGGACGAAAAATGAGCAGTTCTTC. Its translation is CSARVPGQGTKNEQFF.

This clonotype was found a few times. The chain joins TRBV5-5 to TRBJ1-1, with D tentatively TRBD1 (6 bases). CDR1 SGHKS and CDR2 YYEKEE come from the germline V gene (reference sequence). V lost 7 bases and J 7 bases, leaving 11 bases between the germline ends. This CDR3 comprises 11 residues. DNA for the CDR3: TGTGCCAGCGAACACAGGGATGAAGCTTTCTTT. Translated, it gives CASEHRDEAFF. Full variable domain (outside the CDR3, taken from reference TRBV5-5 and TRBJ1-1): DAGVTQSPTHLIKTRGQQVTLRCSPISGHKSVSWYQQVLGQGPQFIFQYYEKEERGRGNFPDRFSARQFPNYSSELNVNALLLGDSALYLCASEHRDEAFFGQGTRLTVV.

The chain is built from TRBV12-3 or TRBV12-4 and TRBJ1-5; 9 bases line up with TRBD1. The CDR3 is 15 residues long. V gave up 6 bases and J gave up 2 bases; unmatched junction bases: 5. In nucleotides, the CDR3 is TGTGCCAGCAGCCGGGACAGGGAGGGCAATCAGCCCCAGCATTTT. Encoded protein: CASSRDREGNQPQHF.

The chain joins TRBV5-4 to TRBJ2-7, with TRBD1 as a possible D gene (5 bases). Germline V CDR1 and CDR2: SGHNT, YYREEE (reference sequence). V was pared by 4 bases and J by 0 bases, with 11 bases between. The CDR3 consists of 14 residues. This CDR3 reads CASSLQVSSYEQYF. In DNA form, the CDR3 reads TGTGCCAGCAGCCTACAGGTTAGCTCCTACGAGCAGTACTTC.

J is TRBJ2-5 and V is TRBV6-5, with 7 bases lining up with TRBD1. The germline V gene has CDR1 MNHEY and CDR2 SVGAGI. Losses at the gene ends were 0 bases for V and 5 bases for J; bases not matched to a gene: 6. CDR3 length equals 15 residues. CDR3: CASSYSYTGVETQYF. Written as DNA, the CDR3 is TGTGCCAGCAGTTACTCATACACAGGGGTCGAGACCCAGTACTTC.

This clonotype was counted only a few times. This rearrangement joins TRBV7-8 to TRBJ2-3; no definite D call. V gave up 1 base and J gave up 5 bases, with 22 bases separating them. Germline V gene data show CDR1 as SGHVS and CDR2 as FQNEAQ. CDR3 length: 18 amino acids. CDR3 amino acids: CASSLVSLRQPREDTQYF. The DNA for the CDR3 is TGTGCCAGCAGCTTAGTTTCTTTACGGCAGCCTAGGGAAGATACGCAGTATTTT.

The chain links TRBV20-1 to TRBJ2-7; 10 bases are a match to TRBD2. The CDR3 is 14 amino acids. Trimming removed 5 bases from V and 3 bases from J; junction bases left unmatched: 7. Germline V gene sequence: CDR1 DFQATT, CDR2 SNEGSKA (reference sequence). CDR3 sequence reads: CSAGKAGGFYEQYF. CDR3 DNA: TGCAGTGCTGGAAAAGCGGGGGGGTTCTACGAGCAGTACTTC.

V and J are TRBV29-1 and TRBJ2-1; the match to TRBD2 covers 8 bases. The trim removed 6 bases at V and 12 bases at J, leaving 10 bases unmatched. The germline V gene has CDR1 SQVTM and CDR2 ANQGSEA. This CDR3 contains 12 residues. In DNA, the CDR3 is TGCAGCGTCTACCTGGGGGCGGGAGGGCAGTTCTTC. Amino acids: CSVYLGAGGQFF.

V gene TRBV7-6 combines with J gene TRBJ2-1, with TRBD2 matching 15 bases. The germline gives CDR1 SGHVS, CDR2 FNYEAQ. The CDR3 contains 20 residues. With 4 bases clipped from V and 0 bases from J, the junction kept 10 bases outside the gene matches. This CDR3 is CASSSTGLAGGRSSYNEQFF. The CDR3, as DNA: TGTGCCAGCAGCTCGACGGGACTAGCGGGGGGCCGGAGCTCCTACAATGAGCAGTTCTTC.

A few counts support this clonotype. This chain connects TRBV12-3 or TRBV12-4 to TRBJ1-2, with D uncertain. V lost 4 bases to trimming and J lost 8 bases, with 8 bases between them. The CDR3 contains 11 residues. The CDR3 sequence is CASSSSRGYTF. The CDR3 DNA reads as TGTGCCAGCAGTTCGTCAAGGGGCTACACCTTC.

This chain uses TRBV2 with TRBJ1-1, with 7 bases lining up with TRBD1. V lost 6 bases and J lost 5; bases outside the gene matches: 12. Germline V gene data show CDR1 as SNHLY and CDR2 as FYNNEI. The CDR3 has 15 amino acids. CDR3 sequence reads: CASRDRRGRETEAFF. The CDR3 DNA is TGTGCCAGCAGGGACCGGAGGGGGCGAGAGACTGAAGCTTTCTTT.

The chain has TRBV20-1 and TRBJ2-5; D could derive from TRBD1 or TRBD2 (6 bases each). Germline CDR1 reads DFQATT; CDR2 reads SNEGSKA (reference sequence). The CDR3 is 17 amino acids. V was cut by 0 bases and J by 0 bases, with 17 bases left in between. CDR3 sequence (DNA): TGCAGTGCTAGAGATCCTAGGGGGGTACAGTACCAAGAGACCCAGTACTTC. The encoded protein is CSARDPRGVQYQETQYF.

The rearrangement uses TRBV20-1 and TRBJ2-3, with TRBD2 matching 13 bases. The CDR3 loop spans 15 amino acids. V trimming: 6 bases; J trimming: 6 bases; junction bases outside the gene matches: 9. Germline V gene sequence: CDR1 DFQATT, CDR2 SNEGSKA (reference sequence). CDR3 DNA sequence: TGCAGTGCCAACCGGGGACTAGCGGGGCCGGATACGCAGTATTTT. Its protein product is CSANRGLAGPDTQYF.

The chain carries TRBV5-5 and TRBJ2-6; TRBD1 aligns across 8 bases. Per germline, CDR1 SGHKS and CDR2 YYEKEE (reference sequence). There are 16 residues in the CDR3. V gave up 1 base and J gave up 4 bases; unmatched junction bases: 4. CDR3 amino acids: CASSLQGAGGANVLTF. CDR3 nucleotides: TGTGCCAGCAGCTTGCAGGGGGCAGGGGGGGCCAACGTCCTGACTTTC. Drawing the rest from reference TRBV5-5 and TRBJ2-6, the complete variable domain is DAGVTQSPTHLIKTRGQQVTLRCSPISGHKSVSWYQQVLGQGPQFIFQYYEKEERGRGNFPDRFSARQFPNYSSELNVNALLLGDSALYLCASSLQGAGGANVLTFGAGSRLTVL.

This rearrangement joins TRBV20-1 to TRBJ2-3; the D gene is possibly TRBD2 (7 bases). Per germline, CDR1 DFQATT and CDR2 SNEGSKA (reference sequence). The CDR3 is 15 residues long. Trimming took off 0 bases at V and 5 bases at J, with 15 bases between the two ends. The DNA of the CDR3 is TGCAGTGCTAGAGATAGGTGGGGGGGCGAAGATACGCAGTATTTT. Protein sequence: CSARDRWGGEDTQYF.

The chain links TRBV12-3 or TRBV12-4 to TRBJ1-1, with 9 bases aligning to TRBD1. The CDR3 is 16 residues long. After removal of 1 base from V and 1 base from J, the junction contained 4 bases not matched to a gene. The CDR3 loop is CASSLDRGRENTEAFF. In nucleotides, the CDR3 is TGTGCCAGCAGTTTAGACAGGGGGCGAGAGAACACTGAAGCTTTCTTT.

This clonotype has just a few counts. The V gene is TRBV27, the J gene TRBJ1-1, with 7 bases aligning to TRBD1. This CDR3 contains 15 residues. Germline CDR1 reads MNHEY; CDR2 reads SMNVEV (reference sequence). V lost 6 bases, J lost 9 bases, and 16 bases stayed unmatched. As DNA, the CDR3 is TGTGCCAGCAGCTTCCTATCCCAGGGGGAGCGGAAAGCTTTCTTT. Its protein product is CASSFLSQGERKAFF.

The chain employs TRBV4-1 and TRBJ2-1; TRBD1 matches at 10 bases. The germline gives CDR1 MGHRA, CDR2 YSYEKL. V shed 4 bases, J shed 4 bases, and the junction held 7 bases outside the gene matches. The CDR3 is made up of 16 amino acids. CDR3 DNA: TGCGCCAGCAGCCCCGGACAGGGGGGCTTATACAATGAGCAGTTCTTC. Amino acid sequence: CASSPGQGGLYNEQFF.

The chain has TRBV20-1 and TRBJ1-5; TRBD1 might be the D (5 bases). Per the germline V gene, CDR1 is DFQATT and CDR2 is SNEGSKA (reference sequence). There are 14 residues in the CDR3. Trimming removed 3 bases at V and 7 bases at J, with 16 bases between. The CDR3 DNA sequence: TGCAGTGCTAGTGGGACTCAACCGGGGCAGCCCCAGCATTTT. It codes for CSASGTQPGQPQHF.

This clonotype appeared once. Mismatch with germline at one junction end may stem from a read error. V usage is TRBV6-5 and J usage is TRBJ2-2; no reliable D call. The V gene's germline CDR1 is MNHEY and CDR2 SVGAGI. CDR3 length equals 13 residues. CDR3 sequence (DNA): TGTGCCAGCAGTTACTCCACCACCTGGGAGCTGTTTTTT. It yields the protein CASSYSTTWELFF.

The rearrangement uses TRBV3-1 and TRBJ1-2; D remains unclear. Per germline, CDR1 LGHDT and CDR2 YNNKEL (reference sequence). Trimming took 6 bases from V and 4 from J, leaving 18 bases between them. This CDR3 has 15 residues. The CDR3 DNA sequence: TGTGCCAGCAGTCCTATTTTGGGCCTGGGCTATGGCTACACCTTC. Its translation: CASSPILGLGYGYTF.

This clonotype showed up just a few times. The J gene is TRBJ2-1, the V gene TRBV9; D ambiguous. V was trimmed by 3 bases and J by 0 bases, leaving 7 bases between them. Germline CDR1 is SGDLS and CDR2 is YYNGEE. The CDR3 contains 14 residues. CDR3 in amino acids: CASSGWASYNEQFF. CDR3 coding DNA: TGTGCCAGCAGCGGCTGGGCCTCCTACAATGAGCAGTTCTTC. The whole variable domain, filled in from reference TRBV9 and TRBJ2-1, reads DSGVTQTPKHLITATGQRVTLRCSPRSGDLSVYWYQQSLDQGLQFLIQYYNGEERAKGNILERFSAQQFPDLHSELNLSSLELGDSALYFCASSGWASYNEQFFGPGTRLTVL.